One sample yielded the 23 T cell receptor beta chains listed below, sequenced in a study of blood T cell repertoires in COVID-19. Using immunoSEQ multiplex PCR, the repertoire was profiled, and TCRdb retains in-frame clones only, with some absent. The sample includes 130,000 to 150,000 clones, roughly 90% of them seen just once. Sequenced input: peripheral blood. These receptors originate from a woman between 50 and 59 years old with acute or convalescent COVID-19.

The gene calls are TRBV4-1 and TRBJ2-7; TRBD1 might be the D (6 bases). This CDR3 has 14 amino acids. The V end was cut by 4 bases, the J end by 2 bases, with 12 bases between. Per germline, CDR1 MGHRA and CDR2 YSYEKL. The CDR3 DNA is TGCGCCAGCAGCCGACCTGGGACACCCTACGAGCAGTACTTC. Its translation: CASSRPGTPYEQYF.

In the case of this clone: The junction and the germline gene differ at one end; a read error may be behind it. V and J are TRBV12-3 or TRBV12-4 and TRBJ2-3; 10 bases match TRBD1. The CDR3 is made up of 12 amino acids. The CDR3 coding sequence is TGTGCCAGCCGTCTTGACAGGGGGCTCCCCTCTTTT. It translates to CASRLDRGLPSF.

This clone has more than one count but fewer than ten. The chain uses TRBV3-1 (or the pseudogene TRBV3-2) and TRBJ1-1, with D maybe TRBD1 (5 bases). CDR1 and CDR2 (germline): LGHDT, YNNKEL (reference sequence). The CDR3 has 15 residues. Trimming cost V 1 base and J 5 bases, with 14 bases left between them. The CDR3 bases are TGTGCCAGCAGCCAAGTTTGGCGGGGGAGAACTGAAGCTTTCTTT. It yields the protein CASSQVWRGRTEAFF.

J is TRBJ2-2 and V is TRBV7-9; D is unclear. This CDR3 spans 13 amino acids. Per the germline V gene, CDR1 is SEHNR and CDR2 is FQNEAQ (reference sequence). V gave up 5 bases and J gave up 7 bases, with 11 bases separating them. Here the CDR3 reads CASSLDTYGELFF. DNA of the CDR3: TGTGCCAGCAGCCTTGACACCTACGGGGAGCTGTTTTTT.

The V call is TRBV6-5, the J call TRBJ1-5, with D unresolved. The CDR3 totals 14 residues. CDR1 MNHEY and CDR2 SVGAGI come from the germline V gene. Trimming shortened V by 5 bases and J by 2 bases, and 10 bases separated the two germline ends. The CDR3 DNA sequence: TGTGCCAGCAGTACACAGAGGGGCAATCAGCCCCAGCATTTT. Its protein is CASSTQRGNQPQHF.

This chain uses TRBV24-1 with TRBJ2-3; D perhaps matches TRBD1 (8 bases). Germline V gene data show CDR1 as KGHDR and CDR2 as SFDVKD. V was cut by 5 bases and J by 1 base, with 15 bases left in between. This CDR3 has 16 amino acids. This CDR3 reads CATSGRQGRGTDTQYF. CDR3 nucleotide sequence: TGTGCCACCAGTGGGCGACAGGGGAGGGGCACAGATACGCAGTATTTT.

The rearrangement joins TRBV5-1 to TRBJ2-7; 9 nucleotides align to TRBD2. This CDR3 region has 14 residues. In germline, CDR1 is SGHRS, CDR2 YFSETQ. V shed 4 bases and J 5 bases; nucleotides not matched to a gene: 7. DNA of the CDR3: TGCGCCAGCAGCGCTAGCGGGACATCGAACGAGCAGTACTTC. Amino acids: CASSASGTSNEQYF.

The genes are TRBV7-9 and TRBJ2-7; D not certain. The CDR3 loop spans 15 amino acids. V gave up 5 bases and J gave up 3 bases, with 17 bases separating them. The germline CDR1 and CDR2 sequences are SEHNR and FQNEAQ (reference sequence). CDR3 sequence (DNA): TGTGCCAGCAGCACCCACTCCGGTCCTAACTACGAGCAGTACTTC. This encodes CASSTHSGPNYEQYF.

The chain has TRBV5-1 and TRBJ1-3, with D tentatively TRBD1 (5 bases). The CDR3 length is 15 residues. Germline V gene lookup returns CDR1 SGHRS and CDR2 YFSETQ. V was clipped by 4 bases and J by 0 bases, with 11 bases between them. The CDR3 DNA is TGCGCCAGCAGCCTGGACACAACCTCTGGAAACACCATATATTTT. This translates into CASSLDTTSGNTIYF. Full variable domain (remainder filled in from reference TRBV5-1 and TRBJ1-3): KAGVTQTPRYLIKTRGQQVTLSCSPISGHRSVSWYQQTPGQGLQFLFEYFSETQRNKGNFPGRFSGRQFSNSRSEMNVSTLELGDSALYLCASSLDTTSGNTIYFGEGSWLTVV.

V gene TRBV24-1 combines with J gene TRBJ1-2; D not resolved. The CDR3 covers 13 residues. The ends were cut back, 2 bases at V and 4 bases at J, with 7 bases in the middle. In germline, CDR1 is KGHDR, CDR2 SFDVKD. The DNA of the CDR3 is TGTGCCACCAGTGATTCACGGGGCTATGGCTACACCTTC. It codes for CATSDSRGYGYTF.

J is TRBJ2-7 and V is TRBV5-1, with D possibly TRBD2 on 5 matching bases. The CDR3 totals 17 residues. The germline V gene has CDR1 SGHRS and CDR2 YFSETQ. Trimming took 0 bases from V and 1 from J, leaving 17 bases between them. CDR3 nucleotide sequence: TGCGCCAGCAGCTTGGCGTACCTCGGAGGATCTTCCTACGAGCAGTACTTC. Residues: CASSLAYLGGSSYEQYF.

The chain has TRBV28 and TRBJ1-5; the match to TRBD1 covers 10 bases. V trimming: 5 bases; J trimming: 6 bases; junction bases outside the gene matches: 4. There are 14 residues in the CDR3. CDR1 is MDHEN, CDR2 SYDVKM, per germline. Here the CDR3 DNA reads TGTGCCAGCAGTCCGACAGGGGGCGGTCAGCCCCAGCATTTT. Translated, it gives CASSPTGGGQPQHF. The full variable domain, with the rest looked up from reference TRBV28 and TRBJ1-5, is DVKVTQSSRYLVKRTGEKVFLECVQDMDHENMFWYRQDPGLGLRLIYFSYDVKMKEKGDIPEGYSVSREKKERFSLILESASTNQTSMYLCASSPTGGGQPQHFGDGTRLSIL.

The V gene is TRBV10-1, the J gene TRBJ1-1; 8 bases map to TRBD1. Germline CDR1 and CDR2: WNHNN and SYGVQD (reference sequence). This CDR3 has 15 residues. The ends lost 6 bases at V and 5 bases at J; junction bases unmatched: 11. The DNA of the CDR3 is TGCGCCAGCAGCGTAAGCGGGACAGGTAGGACTGAAGCTTTCTTT. Translation: CASSVSGTGRTEAFF.

The chain carries TRBV5-1 and TRBJ2-3; 11 nucleotides agree with TRBD2. In germline, CDR1 is SGHRS, CDR2 YFSETQ. The CDR3 spans 16 residues. The V segment lost 4 bases and the J segment 4 bases; nucleotides outside the gene matches: 8. DNA for the CDR3: TGCGCCAGCAGCCTCTTAGCGGGGGGGCAAGCAGATACGCAGTATTTT. Its translation is CASSLLAGGQADTQYF. The whole variable domain, remainder taken from reference TRBV5-1 and TRBJ2-3, is KAGVTQTPRYLIKTRGQQVTLSCSPISGHRSVSWYQQTPGQGLQFLFEYFSETQRNKGNFPGRFSGRQFSNSRSEMNVSTLELGDSALYLCASSLLAGGQADTQYFGPGTRLTVL.

The rearrangement joins TRBV6-5 to TRBJ2-3; 8 bases map to TRBD2. This CDR3 has 15 residues. J was trimmed by 3 bases and V by 2 bases; bases with no gene match: 4. The germline V gene has CDR1 MNHEY and CDR2 SVGAGI. The CDR3 here is CASSYDTSGTDTQYF. CDR3 nucleotides: TGTGCCAGCAGTTACGACACTAGCGGAACAGATACGCAGTATTTT.

This chain connects TRBV7-3 to TRBJ2-3; TRBD1 agrees at 10 bases. This CDR3 spans 16 amino acids. The V gene's germline CDR1 is SGHTA and CDR2 FQGTGA. The junction had 9 bases not matched to a gene; V was cut back by 4 bases and J by 5 bases. The CDR3 DNA reads as TGTGCCAGCAGCTCAGCCCCGGGACAGGGGATAGATACGCAGTATTTT. It specifies CASSSAPGQGIDTQYF.

The chain has TRBV7-3 and TRBJ2-3, with 9 bases lining up with TRBD1. The J segment lost 2 bases and the V segment lost 3 bases, leaving 3 bases of the junction unmatched. This CDR3 is built from 15 residues. Germline lookup yields CDR1 SGHTA and CDR2 FQGTGA. CDR3 DNA sequence: TGTGCCAGCAGCTTGGACAGGGGAGCCACAGATACGCAGTATTTT. This codes for CASSLDRGATDTQYF.

The chain links TRBV7-7 to TRBJ2-5, with TRBD2 identical over 11 bases. CDR1 is SSHAT, CDR2 FNYEAQ, per germline (reference sequence). CDR3 size: 19 residues. The V and J ends lost 0 bases and 5 bases, in that order; junction bases with no gene match: 14. The CDR3 spells CASSLAVVCSGRARETQYF. The CDR3 DNA reads TGTGCCAGCAGCTTAGCAGTAGTTTGTAGCGGGAGGGCCCGGGAGACCCAGTACTTC.

This clone came up a few times. The V gene is TRBV27, the J gene TRBJ1-5; 7 bases are a match to TRBD1. Trimming cost V 6 bases and J 6 bases; bases outside gene matches: 8. The germline V gene has CDR1 MNHEY and CDR2 SMNVEV (reference sequence). This CDR3 has 14 amino acids. In DNA, the CDR3 is TGTGCCAGCAGCCAAAGACAGGGACTTCAGCCCCAGCATTTT. As protein: CASSQRQGLQPQHF.

The J gene is TRBJ2-7, the V gene TRBV5-1; TRBD1 matches 9 bases. From germline, CDR1 is SGHRS and CDR2 YFSETQ. V gave up 4 bases and J gave up 3 bases; unmatched junction bases: 5. The CDR3 runs to 14 residues. CDR3 protein: CASSIQGALYEQYF. As DNA, the CDR3 is TGCGCCAGCAGCATACAGGGGGCCCTCTACGAGCAGTACTTC.

The chain combines TRBV28 with TRBJ1-4, with D possibly TRBD1 on 5 matching bases. This CDR3 comprises 16 residues. V was clipped by 5 bases and J by 0 bases, with 13 bases between them. CDR1 and CDR2 from the germline V gene are MDHEN and SYDVKM. The CDR3 DNA reads as TGTGCCAGCAGTACCACTTGGGGCTCAACTAATGAAAAACTGTTTTTT. This sequence encodes CASSTTWGSTNEKLFF.

The rearrangement uses TRBV7-9 and TRBJ2-3; 8 nucleotides match TRBD2. Germline CDR1 and CDR2: SEHNR and FQNEAQ (reference sequence). This CDR3 comprises 14 residues. V shed 2 bases and J 8 bases; nucleotides not matched to a gene: 6. The CDR3 region has the DNA TGTGCCAGCAGCTTAACGACTAGCGCTGGTACGCAGTATTTT. Protein sequence: CASSLTTSAGTQYF.

The chain has TRBV19 and TRBJ2-2, with 10 bases that match TRBD1. Germline V gene lookup returns CDR1 LNHDA and CDR2 SQIVND (reference sequence). V lost 7 bases and J lost 4; bases outside the gene matches: 3. CDR3 length equals 14 residues. For the CDR3, the DNA is TGTGCCAGTATGGGACAGGGGAGCACCGGGGAGCTGTTTTTT. It translates to CASMGQGSTGELFF.